The source of this T cell receptor (beta chain) is a study of radiation and T cells in renal cell carcinoma. General study points: Top tumor clonotypes rose in blood 2 weeks post-radiation, then contracted. Without pretreatment biopsies, baseline tumor clonotype presence was undetermined.

The time point here: blood 4 weeks post-SBRT, at nephrectomy. Treatment defined: 15 Gy SBRT to primary tumor, nephrectomy 4 weeks later. Nephrectomy followed 15 Gy stereotactic body radiation by 4 weeks. The tumor was a clear cell renal cell carcinoma. Of note for this clone: The antigen is unknown.

The method was immunoSEQ multiplex PCR; TCRdb's version includes in-frame clones alone and lacks a portion of them. The table lists around 100,000 clones, more than 65% of them singletons. This TCR was sampled from a man aged 55 to 70 with renal cell carcinoma. Sequencing was performed on blood, taken from a patient whose treatment included radiotherapy and nephrectomy.

The DNA of the CDR3 is TGCAGCGTCACCGCTAGCGGGAGAGGCACCGGGGAGCTGTTTTTT. This sequence encodes CSVTASGRGTGELFF. V is TRBV29-1 and J is TRBJ2-2; 10 bases map to TRBD2. The CDR3 runs 15 residues. Germline trimming cut 6 bases from V and 4 bases from J; bases unmatched to any gene: 8. Germline CDR1 reads SQVTM; CDR2 reads ANQGSEA.